This T cell receptor beta chain was found in a study of vaccination effects on CD4 cells after COVID-19 (dated by TCRdb to the early 2020s). Context from the whole study: In the ViraFEST assay, PBMC were stimulated with viral peptide pools, and TCR sequencing was then used to find antigen-specific CD4+ T cell clonotypes based on their expansion. Across the study, the median time from the second dose to post-vaccine sampling was 72 days (range 14 to 241). A few million PBMC per well were cultured with 10 ug/ml peptides in IMDM containing approximately 4.6% human AB serum, roughly 10 IU/ml IL-2 and gentamicin. SARS-CoV-2 spike-specific CD4+ TCR repertoires were compared before and after mRNA vaccination in COVID-19 convalescent patients and in infection-naive vaccine recipients. A total of 10 COVID-19 convalescent patients and a few SARS-CoV-2-naive healthy vaccine recipients were included in the full study. Cultures from other donors in the study were sequenced using the Oncomine TCR Beta short-read assay on an Illumina iSeq 100.

Broad study findings and their caveats: The study was limited by a small number of convalescent patients and lacked early post-infection timepoints. Among healthy vaccine recipients, nearly all vaccine-induced clones were SARS-CoV-2 mono-reactive, and only 1 of 255 was cross-reactive with common cold coronaviruses. Marked clonal contraction was observed in both infection-induced and vaccine-induced clones at late post-vaccination timepoints, consistent with waning T cell responses.

From cysteine to phenylalanine, the CDR3 is 13 amino acids long. Left in the record is the CDR3 DNA by itself, 39 bases read in frame from the first base. Sequences DFQATT (CDR1) and SNEGSKA (CDR2) are obtained from the germline V gene (reference sequence). Trimming takes 3 bases from V and 2 bases from J, and the germline ends sit 10 bases apart. Turning to this clone: Which antigen it targets is not known. No much larger clone exists at a distance of one base, and base qualities are not known.

The library was prepared using the immunoSEQ multiplex PCR assay. DNA from the cultured and isolated CD4+ T cells underwent TCR beta CDR3 sequencing. The published analysis was carried out like this. The analysis removed non-productive TCR sequences, trimmed reads to the CDR3 region, and retained only CDR3s that were 7 or more amino acids long. Antigen-specific clonotypes were identified using the MANAFEST web app by comparison of expansion in peptide wells against reference cultures. To be called positive, a clone needed expansion at FDR<0.05 compared with the reference and with all other wells, an odds ratio greater than 5, and a frequency greater than 0.1% in two replicate wells. A clonotype was called cross-reactive if it was significantly expanded both in SARS-CoV-2 spike wells and in at least one common cold coronavirus spike condition. CDR3 similarity was assessed by Levenshtein distance with the stringdist R package, and unrooted trees were built with ape in R 3.6.1. This immuneACCESS table, as held by TCRdb, lists in-frame sequences with V and J called but not all clones. Of the missing ones, under half trace to an unresolved V gene in checked studies; the others have no known cause. V, J and clone size were drawn from that table, and D and trimming were deduced from the DNA. This sample comprises under 70,000 clones, 74% of them detected only once. Of the sample, 2% to 2.5% is held by the ten largest clones.

After less than eleven days of culture, CD4+ T cells were isolated with the EasySep CD4+ T cell isolation kit. Each participant received two doses of an mRNA SARS-CoV-2 vaccine, either BNT162b2 or mRNA-1273. None of the healthy vaccine recipients had a prior SARS-CoV-2 infection, which was confirmed by nucleocapsid antibody tests that came back negative both before and after vaccination. Half of the culture medium was replaced with fresh IL-2-containing medium on days 3 and 7. Unless noted otherwise, every peptide stimulation condition was grown in triplicate wells. PBMC were separated from whole blood using Ficoll-Paque Plus gradient centrifugation and were then either cryopreserved at -140C or used fresh. The QIAamp micro DNA kit was used to extract genomic DNA from the cultured CD4+ T cells.

The chain links TRBV20-1 with TRBJ2-5; D gene: possibly TRBD1, on 5 matching bases. The sequenced sample was CD4+ T cells from PBMCs cultured without peptide, obtained after COVID-19 vaccination. The TCR comes from a human donor who received a COVID-19 vaccine. In nucleotides, the sequence is TGCAGTGCTAGTGTGGGGCTTCAAGAGACCCAGTACTTC. Its protein product is CSASVGLQETQYF.